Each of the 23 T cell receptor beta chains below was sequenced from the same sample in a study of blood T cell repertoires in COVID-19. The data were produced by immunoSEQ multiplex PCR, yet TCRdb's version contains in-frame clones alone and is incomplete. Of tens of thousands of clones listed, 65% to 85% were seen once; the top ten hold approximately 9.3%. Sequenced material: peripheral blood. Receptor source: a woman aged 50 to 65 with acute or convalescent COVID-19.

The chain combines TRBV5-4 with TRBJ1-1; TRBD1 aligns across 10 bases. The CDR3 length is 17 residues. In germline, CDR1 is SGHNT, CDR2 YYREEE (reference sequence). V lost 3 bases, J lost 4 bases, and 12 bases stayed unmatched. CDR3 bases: TGTGCCAGCAGCTCCGGACAGGGGGGTGATGGAAGCACTGAAGCTTTCTTT. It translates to CASSSGQGGDGSTEAFF.

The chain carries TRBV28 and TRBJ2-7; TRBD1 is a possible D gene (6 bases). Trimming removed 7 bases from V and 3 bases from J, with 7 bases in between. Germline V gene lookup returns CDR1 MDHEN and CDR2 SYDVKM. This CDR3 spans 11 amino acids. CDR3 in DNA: TGTGCCAGCAAGGGACACTACGAGCAGTACTTC. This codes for CASKGHYEQYF.

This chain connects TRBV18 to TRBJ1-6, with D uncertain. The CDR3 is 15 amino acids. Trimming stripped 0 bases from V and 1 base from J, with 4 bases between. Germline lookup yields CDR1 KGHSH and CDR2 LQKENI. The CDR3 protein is CASSPPRSYNSPLHF. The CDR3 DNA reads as TGTGCCAGCTCACCACCGCGGTCCTATAATTCACCCCTCCACTTT.

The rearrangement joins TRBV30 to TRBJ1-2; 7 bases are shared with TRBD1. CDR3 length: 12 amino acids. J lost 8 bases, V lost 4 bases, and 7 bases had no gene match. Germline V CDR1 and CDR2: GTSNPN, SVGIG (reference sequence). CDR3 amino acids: CAWTRGRGGYTF. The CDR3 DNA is TGTGCCTGGACAAGGGGGCGGGGAGGCTACACCTTC.

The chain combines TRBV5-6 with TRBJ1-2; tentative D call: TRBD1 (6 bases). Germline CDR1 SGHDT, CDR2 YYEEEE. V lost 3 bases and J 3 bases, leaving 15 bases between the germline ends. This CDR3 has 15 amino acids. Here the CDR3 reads CASSYRDTLHYGYTF. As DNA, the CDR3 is TGTGCCAGCAGCTACAGGGATACGCTCCACTATGGCTACACCTTC.

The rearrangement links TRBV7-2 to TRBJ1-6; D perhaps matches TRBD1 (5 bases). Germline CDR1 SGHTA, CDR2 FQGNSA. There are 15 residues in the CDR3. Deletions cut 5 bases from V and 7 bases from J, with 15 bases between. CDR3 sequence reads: CASSPLGGQNSPLHF. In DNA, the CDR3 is TGTGCCAGCAGCCCACTGGGGGGTCAGAATTCACCCCTCCACTTT.

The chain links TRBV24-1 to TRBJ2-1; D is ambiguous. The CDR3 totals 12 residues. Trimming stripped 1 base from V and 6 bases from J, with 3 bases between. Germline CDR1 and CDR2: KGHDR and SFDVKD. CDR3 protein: CATSDFRNEQFF. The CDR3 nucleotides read TGTGCCACCAGTGATTTCCGCAATGAGCAGTTCTTC.

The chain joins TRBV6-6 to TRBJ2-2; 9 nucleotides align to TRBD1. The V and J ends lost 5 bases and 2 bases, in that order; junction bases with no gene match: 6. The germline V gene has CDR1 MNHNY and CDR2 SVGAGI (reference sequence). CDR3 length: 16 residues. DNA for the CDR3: TGTGCCAGCAGTCCCGGGACAGGGATTAACACCGGGGAGCTGTTTTTT. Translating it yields CASSPGTGINTGELFF.

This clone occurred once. The chain's CDR3 is CASSLSTGQETQYF. CDR3 DNA: TGTGCCAGCAGCTTAAGTACAGGACAAGAGACCCAGTACTTC. The chain uses TRBV7-9 and TRBJ2-5, with TRBD1 as a possible D gene (5 bases). Germline values: CDR1 SEHNR, CDR2 FQNEAQ (reference sequence). V lost 2 bases and J lost 2, with 9 bases in between. This CDR3 spans 14 amino acids.

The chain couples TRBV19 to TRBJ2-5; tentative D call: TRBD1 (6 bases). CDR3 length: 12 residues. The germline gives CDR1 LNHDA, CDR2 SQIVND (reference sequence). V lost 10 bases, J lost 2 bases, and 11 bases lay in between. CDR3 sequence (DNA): TGTGCCACCACGGACAGACAAGAGACCCAGTACTTC. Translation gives CATTDRQETQYF.

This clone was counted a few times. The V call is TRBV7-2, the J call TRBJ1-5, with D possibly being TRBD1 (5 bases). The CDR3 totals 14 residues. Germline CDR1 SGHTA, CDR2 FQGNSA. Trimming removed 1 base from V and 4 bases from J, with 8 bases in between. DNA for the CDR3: TGTGCCAGCAGCTTAGGTTCAGGGAATCAGCCCCAGCATTTT. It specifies CASSLGSGNQPQHF.

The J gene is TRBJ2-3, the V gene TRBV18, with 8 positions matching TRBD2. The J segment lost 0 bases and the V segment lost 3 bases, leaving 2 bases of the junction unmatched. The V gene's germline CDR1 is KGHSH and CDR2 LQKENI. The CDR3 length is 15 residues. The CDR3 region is CASSPAGGSTDTQYF. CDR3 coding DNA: TGTGCCAGCTCACCCGCGGGGGGTAGCACAGATACGCAGTATTTT.

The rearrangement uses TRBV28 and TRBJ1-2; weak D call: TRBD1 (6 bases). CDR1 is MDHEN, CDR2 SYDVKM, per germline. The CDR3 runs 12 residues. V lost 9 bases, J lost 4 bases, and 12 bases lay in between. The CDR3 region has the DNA TGTGCCAGTACAGGGACAACCTATGGCTACACCTTC. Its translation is CASTGTTYGYTF.

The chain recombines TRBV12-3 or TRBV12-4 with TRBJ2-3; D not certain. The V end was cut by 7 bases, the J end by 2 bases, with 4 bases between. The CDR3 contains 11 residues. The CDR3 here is CASTTTDTQYF. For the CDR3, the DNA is TGTGCCAGCACTACCACAGATACGCAGTATTTT.

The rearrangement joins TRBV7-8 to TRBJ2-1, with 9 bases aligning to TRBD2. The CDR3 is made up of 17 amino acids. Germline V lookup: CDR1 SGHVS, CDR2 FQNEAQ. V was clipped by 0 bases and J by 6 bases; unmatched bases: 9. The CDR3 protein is CASSLAPWAGGANEQFF. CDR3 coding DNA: TGTGCCAGCAGCTTAGCGCCATGGGCGGGGGGGGCCAATGAGCAGTTCTTC.

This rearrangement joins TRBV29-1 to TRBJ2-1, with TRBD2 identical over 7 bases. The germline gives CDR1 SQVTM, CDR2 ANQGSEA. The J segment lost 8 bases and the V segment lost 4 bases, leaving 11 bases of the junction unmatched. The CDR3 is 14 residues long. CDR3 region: CSVGGSERWDEQFF. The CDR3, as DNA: TGCAGCGTTGGCGGGAGTGAACGGTGGGATGAGCAGTTCTTC.

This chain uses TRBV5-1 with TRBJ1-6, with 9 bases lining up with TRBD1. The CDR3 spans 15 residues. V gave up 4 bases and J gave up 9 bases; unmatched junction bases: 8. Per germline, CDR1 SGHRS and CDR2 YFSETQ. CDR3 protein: CASSRNGQGTSPLHF. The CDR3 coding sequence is TGCGCCAGCAGCAGGAACGGACAGGGGACTTCACCCCTCCACTTT.

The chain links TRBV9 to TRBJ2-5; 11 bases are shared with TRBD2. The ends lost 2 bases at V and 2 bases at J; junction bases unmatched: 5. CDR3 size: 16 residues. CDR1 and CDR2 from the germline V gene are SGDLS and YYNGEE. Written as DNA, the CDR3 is TGTGCCAGCAGCGTGGGAGTAGCGGGAGGGCAAGAGACCCAGTACTTC. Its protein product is CASSVGVAGGQETQYF.

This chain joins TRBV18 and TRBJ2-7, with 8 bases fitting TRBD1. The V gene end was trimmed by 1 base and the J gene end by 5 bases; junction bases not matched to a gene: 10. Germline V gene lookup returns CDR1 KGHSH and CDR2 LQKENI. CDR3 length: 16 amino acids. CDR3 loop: CASSPLFGQGSHEQYF. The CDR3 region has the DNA TGTGCCAGCTCACCACTGTTTGGACAGGGCTCTCACGAGCAGTACTTC. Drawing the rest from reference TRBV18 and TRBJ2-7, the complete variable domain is NAGVMQNPRHLVRRRGQEARLRCSPMKGHSHVYWYRQLPEEGLKFMVYLQKENIIDESGMPKERFSAEFPKEGPSILRIQQVVRGDSAAYFCASSPLFGQGSHEQYFGPGTRLTVT.

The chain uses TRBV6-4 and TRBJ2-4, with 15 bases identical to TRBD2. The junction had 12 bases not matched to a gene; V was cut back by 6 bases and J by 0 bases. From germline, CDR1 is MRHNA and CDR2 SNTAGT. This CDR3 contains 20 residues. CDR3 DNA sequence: TGTGCCAGCAGACCGAACCCGGGACTAGCGGGAGGACTAGCCAAAAACATTCAGTACTTC. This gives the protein CASRPNPGLAGGLAKNIQYF.

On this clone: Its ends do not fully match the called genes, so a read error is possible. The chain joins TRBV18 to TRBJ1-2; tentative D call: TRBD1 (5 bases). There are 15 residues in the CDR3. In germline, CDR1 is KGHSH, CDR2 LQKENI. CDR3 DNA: TGTGCCAGCTCAGCACCTTCCCAGGACATCCATGGCTACACCTTC. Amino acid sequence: CASSAPSQDIHGYTF.

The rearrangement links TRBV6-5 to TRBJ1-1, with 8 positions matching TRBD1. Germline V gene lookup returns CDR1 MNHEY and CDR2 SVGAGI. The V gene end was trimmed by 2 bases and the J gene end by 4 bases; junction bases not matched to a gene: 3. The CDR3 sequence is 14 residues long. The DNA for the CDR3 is TGTGCCAGCAGTTACACCACAGGGGGCACTGAAGCTTTCTTT. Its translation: CASSYTTGGTEAFF.

CDR3 region: CASSEDRSSGNTIYF. CDR3 coding DNA: TGTGCCAGCAGTGAGGACAGGAGCTCTGGAAACACCATATATTTT. The chain employs TRBV2 and TRBJ1-3; 7 nucleotides agree with TRBD1. Germline V CDR1 and CDR2: SNHLY, FYNNEI. The J segment lost 0 bases and the V segment lost 3 bases, leaving 2 bases of the junction unmatched. This CDR3 has 15 residues.